This T cell receptor (beta chain) derives from a study of T cells in Graves' hyperthyroidism and ophthalmopathy. Patients aged 18 to 65 with hyperthyroidism were newly diagnosed, with duration under 2 months. Those patients with uncontrolled infection, other autoimmune disease, pregnancy or lactation were excluded. Thyroid ultrasound and orbital computed tomography, with clinical symptoms and serum thyroxine and TRAb, informed diagnoses. Isolation of PBMCs was performed on around 10 ml fresh peripheral blood. Trimming took off 3 bases at V and 4 bases at J, with 15 bases between the two ends. The CDR3 is 15 residues long. Amplification yielded TCR beta CDR3 regions, with RNA transcripts as the source. The study used the HTBI primer set for a first-round RT-PCR of the TCR CDR3. One entry per CDR3 protein results from TCRdb running MiXCR on the multiplex PCR reads. The table has approximately 480,000 distinct CDR3 sequences, less than 25% seen once.

This sequence was found in a man between 18 and 29 years old with Graves' hyperthyroidism. The chain has TRBV12-3 or TRBV12-4 and TRBJ1-1; no firm D call. The specimen was blood. The CDR3 reads CASSFGGSPSTEAFF. The CDR3, as DNA: TGTGCCAGCAGTTTCGGCGGATCCCCTAGCACTGAAGCTTTCTTT.